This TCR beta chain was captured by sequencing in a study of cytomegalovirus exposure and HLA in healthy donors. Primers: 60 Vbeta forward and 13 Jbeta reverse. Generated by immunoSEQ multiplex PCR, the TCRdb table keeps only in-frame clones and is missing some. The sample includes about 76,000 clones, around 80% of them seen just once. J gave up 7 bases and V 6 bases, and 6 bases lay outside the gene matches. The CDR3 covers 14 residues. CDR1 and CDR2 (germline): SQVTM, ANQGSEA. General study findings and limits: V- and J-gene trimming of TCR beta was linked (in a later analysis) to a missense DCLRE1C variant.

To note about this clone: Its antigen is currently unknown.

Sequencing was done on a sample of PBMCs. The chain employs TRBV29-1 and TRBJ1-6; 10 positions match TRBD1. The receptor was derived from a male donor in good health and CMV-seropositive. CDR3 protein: CSVLDRGGNSPLHF. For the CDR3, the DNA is TGCAGCGTCCTGGACAGGGGGGGCAATTCACCCCTCCACTTT.